The 29 T cell receptor beta chains listed next were all sequenced from one sample in a study of PD-L1 blockade in urothelial cancer. Sequencing was performed with immunoSEQ multiplex PCR; in TCRdb, only in-frame clones are kept and a portion is missing. Of about 45,000 clones listed, approximately 90% are singletons. Here the sequenced sample was PBMCs, taken around atezolizumab (anti-PD-L1) treatment. The receptors shown here come from a man older than 75 with urothelial cancer.

The chain has TRBV6-5 and TRBJ2-3; 9 nucleotides line up with TRBD1. Trimming at V came to 6 bases and at J to 2 bases, leaving 6 bases not matched to a gene. Per the germline V gene, CDR1 is MNHEY and CDR2 is SVGAGI. This CDR3 spans 15 amino acids. CDR3 in DNA: TGTGCCAGCAGACCGGGACAGGGATACACAGATACGCAGTATTTT. Translation: CASRPGQGYTDTQYF.

The CDR3 nucleotides are TGTGCCAGCAGTGAAGCCGGGGGTTACAATGAGCAGTTCTTC. It specifies CASSEAGGYNEQFF. The J gene is TRBJ2-1, the V gene TRBV6-1; tentative D call: TRBD2 (6 bases). The CDR3 totals 14 residues. CDR1 and CDR2 (germline): MNHNS, SASEGT. V was cut by 0 bases and J by 4 bases, with 7 bases left in between.

J is TRBJ2-2 and V is TRBV30; 15 bases align to TRBD2. This CDR3 is built from 15 residues. V was pared by 4 bases and J by 7 bases, with 4 bases of the junction left unmatched. The germline CDR1 and CDR2 sequences are GTSNPN and SVGIG (reference sequence). Here the CDR3 DNA reads TGTGCCTGGACCGGACTAGCGGGAGGGGGCGGGGAGCTGTTTTTT. This encodes CAWTGLAGGGGELFF.

V gene TRBV6-5 combines with J gene TRBJ1-1; a possible D gene is TRBD1 (6 bases). Between the trimmed V and J ends, which lost 2 bases and 4 bases, there was a span of 14 bases. CDR3 length: 15 amino acids. Germline V gene lookup returns CDR1 MNHEY and CDR2 SVGAGI. The CDR3 spells CASSYRAGEGTEAFF. The CDR3 DNA sequence: TGTGCCAGCAGTTACCGGGCAGGGGAGGGCACTGAAGCTTTCTTT.

This clone was seen once. The chain carries TRBV5-6 and TRBJ1-5, with D hard to call. V lost 2 bases and J lost 5, with 17 bases in between. In germline, CDR1 is SGHDT, CDR2 YYEEEE. There are 16 residues in the CDR3. Written as DNA, the CDR3 is TGTGCCAGCAGCTTTTATGAGGGCCGGTGGGATCAGCCCCAGCATTTT. Protein sequence: CASSFYEGRWDQPQHF.

The chain combines TRBV20-1 with TRBJ2-1; D is unresolved. The CDR3 runs 11 residues. CDR1 DFQATT and CDR2 SNEGSKA come from the germline V gene (reference sequence). The V gene lost 5 bases and the J gene lost 5 bases, with 7 bases spanning the gap. CDR3 nucleotide sequence: TGCAGTGCTCACTATGACAATGAGCAGTTCTTC. Its protein product is CSAHYDNEQFF.

The chain has TRBV7-2 and TRBJ1-1; TRBD1 is a possible D gene (5 bases). Germline V lookup: CDR1 SGHTA, CDR2 FQGNSA. The V end lost 5 bases, the J end lost 0 bases, and 13 bases lay between the germline ends. The CDR3 totals 15 residues. The CDR3 nucleotides are TGTGCCAGCAGCCCCGGGGGGGGAATGAACACTGAAGCTTTCTTT. Residues: CASSPGGGMNTEAFF.

V is TRBV27 and J is TRBJ2-7; tentative D call: TRBD1 (5 bases). Per germline, CDR1 MNHEY and CDR2 SMNVEV (reference sequence). V lost 7 bases and J lost 5, with 21 bases in between. This CDR3 region has 15 residues. The CDR3 DNA is TGTGCCAGCACGCCCCGAGCAGGGTCGACTCACGAGCAGTACTTC. It specifies CASTPRAGSTHEQYF.

The chain is built from TRBV5-1 and TRBJ2-3; 9 bases are shared with TRBD2. The V segment lost 3 bases and the J segment 4 bases; nucleotides outside the gene matches: 9. CDR1 SGHRS and CDR2 YFSETQ come from the germline V gene. CDR3 length: 16 amino acids. The CDR3: CASSSTLAGAADTQYF. The CDR3 DNA is TGCGCCAGCAGCTCCACACTAGCGGGTGCGGCAGATACGCAGTATTTT.

This rearrangement joins TRBV7-2 to TRBJ1-2; perhaps TRBD1 as D (6 bases). Between the trimmed V and J ends, which lost 5 bases and 7 bases, there was a span of 17 bases. The CDR3 contains 14 residues. Germline V gives CDR1 SGHTA, CDR2 FQGNSA. CDR3 nucleotides: TGTGCCAGCAGCAATACCCCGACACAGGGTGGCTACACCTTC. This codes for CASSNTPTQGGYTF.

Here the CDR3 reads CASSFEAANTEAFF. The CDR3 nucleotides are TGCGCCAGCAGCTTCGAGGCAGCGAACACTGAAGCTTTCTTT. The chain uses TRBV5-1 and TRBJ1-1; no firm D call. CDR1 is SGHRS, CDR2 YFSETQ, per germline. The ends were cut back, 2 bases at V and 1 base at J, with 9 bases in the middle. The CDR3 consists of 14 residues.

The chain links TRBV6-6 to TRBJ2-1, with D maybe TRBD2 (6 bases). Between the trimmed V and J ends, which lost 4 bases and 3 bases, there was a span of 7 bases. The CDR3 is 13 residues long. Germline values: CDR1 MNHNY, CDR2 SVGAGI (reference sequence). The CDR3 region has the DNA TGTGCCAGCAGTTGGGGACTCTACAATGAGCAGTTCTTC. It yields the protein CASSWGLYNEQFF.

V and J are TRBV2 and TRBJ1-2; no clear D gene. Germline V gene sequence: CDR1 SNHLY, CDR2 FYNNEI. The CDR3 sequence is 15 residues long. Trimming took off 2 bases at V and 0 bases at J, with 10 bases between the two ends. This chain's CDR3 is CASSEQVSSNYGYTF. CDR3 nucleotide sequence: TGTGCCAGCAGTGAACAGGTCTCCTCTAACTATGGCTACACCTTC.

This chain connects TRBV4-3 to TRBJ2-7; the D gene is possibly TRBD1 (5 bases). V dropped 2 bases and J dropped 1 base, with 12 bases sitting between them. The CDR3 runs to 15 residues. Germline assignment: CDR1 LGHNA and CDR2 YSLEER. CDR3 protein: CASSQYWQGSYEQYF. CDR3 sequence (DNA): TGCGCCAGCAGCCAATATTGGCAGGGATCCTACGAGCAGTACTTC.

The chain is built from TRBV27 and TRBJ1-1; 8 bases fit TRBD1. Germline V gene lookup returns CDR1 MNHEY and CDR2 SMNVEV (reference sequence). The V segment lost 2 bases and the J segment 6 bases; nucleotides outside the gene matches: 8. This CDR3 has 15 amino acids. The CDR3, as DNA: TGTGCCAGCAGTTTAGGGCAGGGGGCGGATTCTGAAGCTTTCTTT. This gives the protein CASSLGQGADSEAFF.

The CDR3 bases are TGTGCCAGCAGCTGGACAGGGACGCCCTACGAGCAGTACTTC. Its protein is CASSWTGTPYEQYF. The genes are TRBV5-6 and TRBJ2-7, with 8 bases matching TRBD1. Germline V gene sequence: CDR1 SGHDT, CDR2 YYEEEE. The CDR3 is 14 residues long. Trimming removed 3 bases from V and 2 bases from J; junction bases left unmatched: 4.

V and J are TRBV10-1 and TRBJ1-4, with 8 nucleotides matching TRBD1. CDR3 length: 14 residues. V lost 5 bases, J lost 4 bases, and 3 bases stayed unmatched. The V gene's germline CDR1 is WNHNN and CDR2 SYGVQD (reference sequence). The DNA of the CDR3 is TGCGCCAGCAGTCCAGACAGGGGTAATGAAAAACTGTTTTTT. Translated, it gives CASSPDRGNEKLFF.

The genes are TRBV2 and TRBJ1-3; a possible D gene is TRBD1 (5 bases). The CDR3 loop spans 11 amino acids. Per the germline V gene, CDR1 is SNHLY and CDR2 is FYNNEI. V was pared by 8 bases and J by 8 bases, with 10 bases between. The DNA for the CDR3 is TGTGCCAGCGGGGCTCGGGACACCATATATTTT. Translation gives CASGARDTIYF.

The chain links TRBV5-6 to TRBJ1-3; D remains unclear. Germline values: CDR1 SGHDT, CDR2 YYEEEE. The CDR3 loop spans 17 amino acids. V was clipped by 3 bases and J by 1 base, with 17 bases between them. The CDR3 nucleotides read TGTGCCAGCAGCTGGCGGGCCCCTCAAAGGTCTGGAAACACCATATATTTT. Translating it yields CASSWRAPQRSGNTIYF.

This sequence joins TRBV5-8 and TRBJ1-5, with TRBD1 matching 9 bases. Germline V gene data show CDR1 as SGHTS and CDR2 as YDEGEE. This CDR3 has 17 residues. V lost 7 bases to trimming and J lost 0 bases; unmatched junction nucleotides: 11. The CDR3 DNA reads TGTGCCAGCGGGAAGGGACAGGGTTGGACTAGCAATCAGCCCCAGCATTTT. Translating it yields CASGKGQGWTSNQPQHF.

The rearrangement uses TRBV28 and TRBJ2-7; D is perhaps TRBD2 (5 bases). Germline CDR1 reads MDHEN; CDR2 reads SYDVKM. The CDR3 length is 15 residues. V was clipped by 6 bases and J by 3 bases, with 18 bases between them. The CDR3 nucleotides read TGTGCCAGCAGATTAATAGGAGGCGGATTCTACGAGCAGTACTTC. Translated, it gives CASRLIGGGFYEQYF.

The rearrangement uses TRBV14 and TRBJ2-1; 13 nucleotides align to TRBD2. Per germline, CDR1 SGHDN and CDR2 FVKESK. The CDR3 extends over 15 amino acids. V was pared by 5 bases and J by 9 bases, with 7 bases of the junction left unmatched. CDR3 sequence (DNA): TGTGCCAGCAGCTTAAAACTAGCGGGAGGGGCTGAGCAGTTCTTC. Protein product: CASSLKLAGGAEQFF. The variable domain in full, completed from reference TRBV14 and TRBJ2-1, reads EAGVTQFPSHSVIEKGQTVTLRCDPISGHDNLYWYRRVMGKEIKFLLHFVKESKQDESGMPNNRFLAERTGGTYSTLKVQPAELEDSGVYFCASSLKLAGGAEQFFGPGTRLTVL.

The rearrangement uses TRBV9 and TRBJ2-2; D may be TRBD2 (5 bases). CDR1 is SGDLS, CDR2 YYNGEE, per germline. There are 15 residues in the CDR3. V lost 5 bases to trimming and J lost 1 base, with 12 bases between them. The CDR3 nucleotides read TGTGCCAGCAGACGGACTCTACTGAACACCGGGGAGCTGTTTTTT. This codes for CASRRTLLNTGELFF.

J is TRBJ2-7 and V is TRBV5-4; 8 bases fit TRBD2. Losses at the gene ends were 2 bases for V and 6 bases for J; bases not matched to a gene: 7. Germline lookup yields CDR1 SGHNT and CDR2 YYREEE (reference sequence). The CDR3 consists of 14 residues. The CDR3 DNA is TGTGCCAGCAGCTTTACTAGCGGAGGGGGCGAGCAGTACTTC. Residues: CASSFTSGGGEQYF.

The rearrangement joins TRBV5-1 to TRBJ1-3; TRBD1 aligns across 7 bases. J lost 4 bases, V lost 0 bases, and 4 bases had no gene match. CDR1 SGHRS and CDR2 YFSETQ come from the germline V gene. The CDR3 sequence is 15 residues long. Written as DNA, the CDR3 is TGCGCCAGCAGCTTGGGACAGGGTTTCGGAAACACCATATATTTT. Its protein is CASSLGQGFGNTIYF.

The chain couples TRBV10-3 to TRBJ2-3; D is possibly TRBD2 (6 bases). V was pared by 7 bases and J by 4 bases, with 15 bases between. The CDR3 has 14 amino acids. Germline assignment: CDR1 ENHRY and CDR2 SYGVKD. The CDR3 region has the DNA TGTGCCATCAACACGGGAGAGGGTCCAGATACGCAGTATTTT. Protein sequence: CAINTGEGPDTQYF.

V gene TRBV18 combines with J gene TRBJ2-5; no definite D call. The CDR3 loop spans 14 amino acids. V was clipped by 2 bases and J by 3 bases, with 10 bases between them. Per germline, CDR1 KGHSH and CDR2 LQKENI. CDR3 in DNA: TGTGCCAGCTCACCAGTGGGCCTCAAAGAGACCCAGTACTTC. Its translation is CASSPVGLKETQYF.

This clone appeared a single time. The rearrangement uses TRBV5-1 and TRBJ2-7; TRBD1 matches at 11 bases. CDR3 length equals 17 residues. The germline V gene has CDR1 SGHRS and CDR2 YFSETQ. V was pared by 2 bases and J by 2 bases, with 9 bases of the junction left unmatched. CDR3 sequence: CASSLSGQGGFTYEQYF. CDR3 in DNA: TGCGCCAGCAGCTTATCGGGACAGGGGGGGTTCACCTACGAGCAGTACTTC.

V gene TRBV6-1 combines with J gene TRBJ1-3; 7 nucleotides match TRBD1. The length of the CDR3 is 15 residues. Unmatched junction bases numbered 5, after V lost 2 bases and J lost 4 bases. Looked up from germline, CDR1 is MNHNS and CDR2 is SASEGT. CDR3 loop: CASSELLGGGNTIYF. The CDR3 DNA reads TGTGCCAGCAGTGAACTCCTAGGGGGCGGAAACACCATATATTTT.